The count of the clone carrying this TCR beta chain is one. Its specificity is not known. The data originate from a study of PD-1 blockade in classical Hodgkin lymphoma. Brentuximab vedotin exposure varied among the patients, all of whom had relapsed after autologous stem cell transplantation. The CDR3 runs to 11 residues. CDR1 and CDR2 (germline): LNHNV, YYDKDF (reference sequence). The ends were cut back, 4 bases at V and 5 bases at J, with 5 bases in the middle. Some clones are missing from TCRdb's copy, which holds only in-frame ones; the method was immunoSEQ multiplex PCR. In the table there are fewer than 20,000 clones, more than 70% of which are singletons. Study observations and caveats: The study found that TCR diversity rose significantly by C4D1 in CD4+ but not CD8+ cells. Relative to healthy donors, newly diagnosed patients reportedly had lower baseline TCR diversity, which was reported as lower still in relapsed/refractory patients.

The clonotype comes from a human donor with classical Hodgkin lymphoma. The sequenced sample was peripheral blood mononuclear cells (PBMCs), obtained at baseline. V and J are TRBV15 and TRBJ2-5; the D is unclear. CDR3 protein: CATSIGETQYF. The CDR3 coding sequence is TGTGCCACCAGCATCGGGGAGACCCAGTACTTC.